The 28 T cell receptor beta chains below come from one sample, sequenced in a study of cytotoxic CD8 clonotypes in ibrutinib-treated CLL. Profiled with immunoSEQ multiplex PCR; TCRdb holds only in-frame clones, not every one. The sample lists 25,000 to 30,000 clones, about 70% occurring once. Sequences were derived from PBMCs, sampled after 36 months of ibrutinib treatment. The receptors stem from a human donor with chronic lymphocytic leukemia.

The V gene is TRBV5-1, the J gene TRBJ2-7; no clear D. The CDR3 consists of 12 residues. Germline CDR1 reads SGHRS; CDR2 reads YFSETQ. Trimming pared 0 bases from V and 2 bases from J, leaving 3 bases between. The CDR3 DNA is TGCGCCAGCAGCTTGGAGCCCTACGAGCAGTACTTC. It codes for CASSLEPYEQYF.

This clone was seen only a few times. CDR3 protein: CASSSGTNYGYTF. DNA for the CDR3: TGTGCCAGCAGCTCCGGGACAAACTATGGCTACACCTTC. The chain links TRBV5-4 to TRBJ1-2; a possible D gene is TRBD1 (6 bases). Germline CDR1 is SGHNT and CDR2 is YYREEE (reference sequence). This CDR3 has 13 residues. The V end lost 3 bases, the J end lost 2 bases, and 8 bases lay between the germline ends.

The V and J genes are TRBV5-1 and TRBJ1-2; D is undetermined. From germline, CDR1 is SGHRS and CDR2 YFSETQ. The V end lost 0 bases, the J end lost 2 bases, and 5 bases lay between the germline ends. The CDR3 covers 13 residues. As DNA, the CDR3 is TGCGCCAGCAGCTTGGTTCGAAACTATGGCTACACCTTC. Protein product: CASSLVRNYGYTF.

V usage is TRBV5-1 and J usage is TRBJ1-2; TRBD1 agrees at 8 bases. V shed 0 bases and J 4 bases; nucleotides not matched to a gene: 8. Germline V lookup: CDR1 SGHRS, CDR2 YFSETQ. The CDR3 runs to 16 residues. The DNA of the CDR3 is TGCGCCAGCAGCTTGGGGACAGGGTCGGAGGGCTATGGCTACACCTTC. Protein: CASSLGTGSEGYGYTF.

The chain uses TRBV5-1 and TRBJ1-2, with unresolved D. Germline V gene sequence: CDR1 SGHRS, CDR2 YFSETQ. The CDR3 is 12 amino acids. V gave up 3 bases and J gave up 4 bases, with 7 bases separating them. The chain's CDR3 is CASSSQSYGYTF. CDR3 sequence (DNA): TGCGCCAGCAGCTCACAGAGCTATGGCTACACCTTC.

This clone has just one count. The chain has TRBV6-5 and TRBJ2-1; 9 bases are shared with TRBD2. CDR1 and CDR2 from the germline V gene are MNHEY and SVGAGI. The V segment lost 5 bases and the J segment 2 bases; nucleotides outside the gene matches: 1. The CDR3 length is 14 residues. The chain's CDR3 is CASSPSGAYNEQFF. The CDR3 coding sequence is TGTGCCAGCAGTCCTAGCGGGGCCTACAATGAGCAGTTCTTC.

The V and J genes are TRBV7-8 and TRBJ2-7; D might be TRBD1 or TRBD2, each matching 5 bases. The CDR3 loop spans 15 amino acids. CDR1 and CDR2 from the germline V gene are SGHVS and FQNEAQ. V dropped 4 bases and J dropped 9 bases, with 22 bases sitting between them. The CDR3 DNA follows: TGTGCCAGCAGCTCGACCGGGACCGAGATGGATGGGCAGTACTTC. It translates to CASSSTGTEMDGQYF.

The rearrangement links TRBV6-5 to TRBJ1-1; TRBD1 matches at 8 bases. The germline V gene has CDR1 MNHEY and CDR2 SVGAGI. With 8 bases clipped from V and 1 base from J, the junction kept 9 bases outside the gene matches. The CDR3 loop spans 15 amino acids. In nucleotides, the CDR3 is TGTGCCAGCCTTGGGCAGGGGGCGAGGAACACTGAAGCTTTCTTT. It codes for CASLGQGARNTEAFF.

The chain combines TRBV6-1 with TRBJ2-7; 7 nucleotides line up with TRBD1. The CDR3 has 14 residues. V was clipped by 5 bases and J by 2 bases; unmatched bases: 6. From germline, CDR1 is MNHNS and CDR2 SASEGT. The CDR3 spells CASSLGTVTYEQYF. CDR3 nucleotides: TGTGCCAGCAGTCTCGGGACAGTAACCTACGAGCAGTACTTC.

The chain links TRBV11-2 to TRBJ2-7, with D unclear. V lost 5 bases and J 3 bases, leaving 8 bases between the germline ends. The CDR3 runs to 12 residues. Germline assignment: CDR1 SGHAT and CDR2 FQNNGV. The CDR3 loop is CASSGAGYEQYF. In DNA, the CDR3 is TGTGCCAGCAGCGGCGCTGGCTACGAGCAGTACTTC.

CDR3 nucleotides: TGTGCCAGCACCGCTGGACTAGCGGGACAAGAGACCCAGTACTTC. As protein: CASTAGLAGQETQYF. This chain links TRBV5-6 with TRBJ2-5; 12 bases are a match to TRBD2. The CDR3 runs 15 residues. The V segment lost 6 bases and the J segment 2 bases; nucleotides outside the gene matches: 5. Per the germline V gene, CDR1 is SGHDT and CDR2 is YYEEEE.

CDR3 nucleotide sequence: TGTGCCATCCCCCACCCTCCGGGGAGTAATTCACCCCTCCACTTT. Amino acid sequence: CAIPHPPGSNSPLHF. This rearrangement joins TRBV18 to TRBJ1-6, with D hard to call. The CDR3 runs 15 residues. Germline V gene sequence: CDR1 KGHSH, CDR2 LQKENI. Trimming removed 10 bases from V and 6 bases from J, with 19 bases in between.

This chain connects TRBV23-1 to TRBJ1-6, with 9 bases matching TRBD1. TRBV23-1 is an ORF, with its function uncertain. Trimming cost V 6 bases and J 13 bases; bases outside gene matches: 19. The CDR3 length is 17 residues. The CDR3 sequence: CASRPPGQGPSSHPLHF. As DNA, the CDR3 is TGCGCCAGCAGGCCGCCGGGACAGGGCCCAAGTTCGCATCCCCTCCACTTT.

The chain combines TRBV5-4 with TRBJ2-1, with 10 bases fitting TRBD2. From germline, CDR1 is SGHNT and CDR2 YYREEE (reference sequence). The CDR3 runs 17 residues. The trim removed 3 bases at V and 7 bases at J, leaving 13 bases unmatched. The CDR3 coding sequence is TGTGCCAGCAGCTCCTTCGCGGCCGGGACTAGCGAAAATGAGCAGTTCTTC. Translated, it gives CASSSFAAGTSENEQFF.

This rearrangement joins TRBV5-4 to TRBJ1-1; D is possibly TRBD1 (6 bases). This CDR3 comprises 15 residues. Trimming took 0 bases from V and 3 from J, leaving 12 bases between them. The V gene's germline CDR1 is SGHNT and CDR2 YYREEE (reference sequence). This CDR3 reads CASSLEQGRDTEAFF. CDR3 sequence (DNA): TGTGCCAGCAGCTTGGAGCAGGGGAGAGACACTGAAGCTTTCTTT.

The rearrangement joins TRBV9 to TRBJ2-3; possible D gene TRBD1, 6 bases. Trimming left V 0 bases short and J 7 bases short, with 15 bases between. The CDR3 is 15 amino acids. In germline, CDR1 is SGDLS, CDR2 YYNGEE. In nucleotides, the CDR3 is TGTGCCAGCAGCGTAGTGGATCAGGGGATCAATACGCAGTATTTT. It translates to CASSVVDQGINTQYF. The variable domain in full, completed from reference TRBV9 and TRBJ2-3, reads DSGVTQTPKHLITATGQRVTLRCSPRSGDLSVYWYQQSLDQGLQFLIQYYNGEERAKGNILERFSAQQFPDLHSELNLSSLELGDSALYFCASSVVDQGINTQYFGPGTRLTVL.

The V gene is TRBV2, the J gene TRBJ2-1, with D perhaps TRBD2 (6 bases). In germline, CDR1 is SNHLY, CDR2 FYNNEI. The CDR3 totals 12 residues. Trimming took 8 bases from V and 6 from J, leaving 11 bases between them. In DNA form, the CDR3 reads TGTGCCAGCGAGACTAGGCCCAATGAGCAGTTCTTC. It is translated as CASETRPNEQFF.

The chain couples TRBV7-7 to TRBJ1-6; D is unclear. CDR3 size: 13 residues. From germline, CDR1 is SSHAT and CDR2 FNYEAQ (reference sequence). The V gene lost 1 base and the J gene lost 7 bases, with 5 bases spanning the gap. The CDR3 DNA reads as TGTGCCAGCAGCTTAGACCCAAATTCACCCCTCCACTTT. It encodes CASSLDPNSPLHF. Using reference TRBV7-7 and TRBJ1-6 for the parts outside the CDR3, the full variable domain is GAGVSQSPRYKVTKRGQDVTLRCDPISSHATLYWYQQALGQGPEFLTYFNYEAQPDKSGLPSDRFSAERPEGSISTLTIQRTEQRDSAMYRCASSLDPNSPLHFGNGTRLTVT.

The rearrangement links TRBV7-9 to TRBJ1-3; no firm D call. V shed 6 bases and J shed 0 bases, with 12 bases lying between them. The length of the CDR3 is 15 residues. Germline loops: CDR1 SEHNR, CDR2 FQNEAQ (reference sequence). The CDR3 reads CASRPAGSSGNTIYF. CDR3 bases: TGTGCCAGCAGGCCTGCGGGGAGCTCTGGAAACACCATATATTTT.

The chain combines TRBV5-6 with TRBJ2-7; TRBD2 matches 12 bases. In germline, CDR1 is SGHDT, CDR2 YYEEEE. The CDR3 has 15 amino acids. V lost 3 bases and J lost 5; bases outside the gene matches: 6. In DNA, the CDR3 is TGTGCCAGCAGCTCCCTAGCGGGGGGGCAAAACGAGCAGTACTTC. This encodes CASSSLAGGQNEQYF.

This rearrangement joins TRBV7-2 to TRBJ2-7, with 8 bases fitting TRBD2. V lost 3 bases to trimming and J lost 3 bases; unmatched junction nucleotides: 1. CDR1 and CDR2 from the germline V gene are SGHTA and FQGNSA. CDR3 length: 13 residues. DNA for the CDR3: TGTGCCAGCAGCTTGGGACTAGTCTACGAGCAGTACTTC. It encodes CASSLGLVYEQYF. Using reference TRBV7-2 and TRBJ2-7 for the parts outside the CDR3, the full variable domain is GAGVSQSPSNKVTEKGKDVELRCDPISGHTALYWYRQSLGQGLEFLIYFQGNSAPDKSGLPSDRFSAERTGGSVSTLTIQRTQQEDSAVYLCASSLGLVYEQYFGPGTRLTVT.

J is TRBJ1-5 and V is TRBV27; D is possibly TRBD1 (6 bases). Trimming removed 1 base from V and 1 base from J, with 11 bases in between. Germline V lookup: CDR1 MNHEY, CDR2 SMNVEV (reference sequence). This CDR3 has 16 amino acids. Here the CDR3 reads CASSLWSGESNQPQHF. The CDR3 DNA sequence: TGTGCCAGCAGTTTATGGTCAGGGGAAAGCAATCAGCCCCAGCATTTT.

The gene calls are TRBV11-2 and TRBJ1-2; D is ambiguous. There are 15 residues in the CDR3. V lost 3 bases and J 0 bases, leaving 11 bases between the germline ends. Germline V gives CDR1 SGHAT, CDR2 FQNNGV. CDR3 region: CASSFTAGANYGYTF. CDR3 coding DNA: TGTGCCAGCAGCTTCACAGCCGGCGCTAACTATGGCTACACCTTC. The full variable domain, its missing parts supplied by reference TRBV11-2 and TRBJ1-2, is EAGVAQSPRYKIIEKRQSVAFWCNPISGHATLYWYQQILGQGPKLLIQFQNNGVVDDSQLPKDRFSAERLKGVDSTLKIQPAKLEDSAVYLCASSFTAGANYGYTFGSGTRLTVV.

The chain couples TRBV5-1 to TRBJ1-2; TRBD1 aligns across 7 bases. The V gene end was trimmed by 4 bases and the J gene end by 1 base; junction bases not matched to a gene: 10. The CDR3 extends over 16 amino acids. CDR1 and CDR2 from the germline V gene are SGHRS and YFSETQ. The CDR3 protein is CASSAAGTEFNYGYTF. The CDR3 nucleotides read TGCGCCAGCAGCGCCGCTGGGACAGAGTTTAACTATGGCTACACCTTC.

The V call is TRBV11-2, the J call TRBJ1-1; 7 nucleotides match TRBD1. Germline values: CDR1 SGHAT, CDR2 FQNNGV. The length of the CDR3 is 14 residues. The J segment lost 1 base and the V segment lost 10 bases, leaving 9 bases of the junction unmatched. CDR3 DNA: TGTGCCACCCGTTTCGGGACAGCGAACACTGAAGCTTTCTTT. Encoded protein: CATRFGTANTEAFF.

This clone came up a few times. The gene calls are TRBV27 and TRBJ2-1; 10 bases line up with TRBD2. V lost 5 bases to trimming and J lost 3 bases; unmatched junction nucleotides: 4. This CDR3 spans 15 amino acids. Germline CDR1 reads MNHEY; CDR2 reads SMNVEV (reference sequence). DNA of the CDR3: TGTGCCAGCAGTCTAGCGGGGGCCTACTACAATGAGCAGTTCTTC. Encoded protein: CASSLAGAYYNEQFF.

The V gene is TRBV7-3, the J gene TRBJ1-2; D is unclear. Germline V gene sequence: CDR1 SGHTA, CDR2 FQGTGA. The germline V and J ends were trimmed by 2 bases and 2 bases, with 9 bases remaining between them. The CDR3 extends over 14 amino acids. CDR3 protein: CASSLPSGNYGYTF. CDR3 sequence (DNA): TGTGCCAGCAGCTTACCTTCGGGAAACTATGGCTACACCTTC.

The chain combines TRBV9 with TRBJ1-2, with D perhaps TRBD1 (5 bases). The CDR3 covers 14 residues. Trimming cost V 0 bases and J 3 bases, with 9 bases left between them. CDR1 is SGDLS and CDR2 is YYNGEE in the germline V gene. In DNA, the CDR3 is TGTGCCAGCAGCGTAGGGGTGGGGGACTATGGCTACACCTTC. Translation: CASSVGVGDYGYTF.